This T cell receptor beta chain was observed in a study of beta chain features in type 1 diabetes. Study-wide results and caveats: The naive, central memory and Treg TCRB repertoires looked more alike in patients than they did in healthy donors. A moderate, significant TCRB CDR3 shortening appeared in type 1 diabetes across four CD4+ subsets.

Concerning this clone: Its antigen remains unidentified.

The isolated RNA, all of it, was reverse transcribed, so expressed TCRB transcripts were what got sequenced. The average read count of naive, central memory and regulatory T cell samples was several million. Clones were read by immunoSEQ multiplex PCR, and TCRdb kept only the in-frame ones, dropping some. This repertoire shows about 340,000 clones, approximately 12% found once; its top ten account for roughly 0.015%. CDR1 is DFQATT and CDR2 is SNEGSKA in the germline V gene (reference sequence). This CDR3 has 11 residues. Trimming pared 5 bases from V and 9 bases from J, leaving 11 bases between. Sorting produced populations that all topped 98% purity.

This rearrangement joins TRBV20-1 to TRBJ2-1; weak D call: TRBD2 (7 bases). The source is a woman aged 18-29 years with type 1 diabetes. Source material: naive CD4+ T cells from blood. This CDR3 is CSALGGGEQFF. The CDR3 DNA follows: TGCAGTGCTTTAGGGGGGGGTGAGCAGTTCTTC.